The 29 T cell receptor beta chains listed next were all sequenced from one sample in a study of cytomegalovirus exposure and HLA in healthy donors listed by TCRdb under 2017. Library creation used the immunoSEQ multiplex PCR assay. For the multiplex PCR, a mixture combining 60 forward primers for TCR Vbeta segments and 13 reverse primers for TCR Jbeta segments was used. In its TCRdb copy, this immuneACCESS table keeps in-frame sequences only and misses some clones. Where compared with another copy, unresolved V genes explain less than half of these, and the others have no known cause. The sample has some 130,000 clones on record, about 79% of them singletons. The ten largest make up 2% to 2.5% of the sample. The sample taken for sequencing was PBMCs. These receptors all come from a man between 18 and 29 years old in good health and CMV-seronegative.

This clone was seen a few times. CDR3 sequence (DNA): TGTGCCAGCAGCGGGGGAGGGGGCTACGAGCAGTACTTC. Translated: CASSGGGGYEQYF. The rearrangement links TRBV9 to TRBJ2-7, with a tentative D call TRBD2 (7 bases). Germline V CDR1 and CDR2: SGDLS, YYNGEE. The V end lost 3 bases, the J end lost 3 bases, and 10 bases lay between the germline ends. CDR3 length: 13 amino acids.

This chain connects TRBV7-8 to TRBJ2-7; 7 nucleotides align to TRBD2. After removal of 5 bases from V and 7 bases from J, the junction contained 14 bases not matched to a gene. The CDR3 extends over 15 amino acids. Germline V gene lookup returns CDR1 SGHVS and CDR2 FQNEAQ. As DNA, the CDR3 is TGTGCCAGCAGCCCGACAGCGGGGTTGTTGAGAGAGCAGTACGTC. This translates into CASSPTAGLLREQYV.

Of note for this clone: The same CDR3 can be traced to other DNA sequences in this sample. The CDR3 spells CASSGNRGKGGAYNEQFF. CDR3 nucleotides: TGTGCCAGCAGTGGGAACCGGGGGAAGGGAGGCGCCTACAATGAGCAGTTCTTC. J is TRBJ2-1 and V is TRBV27, with D possibly TRBD2 on 6 matching bases. V lost 5 bases to trimming and J lost 2 bases, with 22 bases between them. CDR1 MNHEY and CDR2 SMNVEV come from the germline V gene (reference sequence). This CDR3 is 18 amino acids long.

The J gene is TRBJ2-7, the V gene TRBV7-9; 7 positions match TRBD1. The trim removed 5 bases at V and 0 bases at J, leaving 10 bases unmatched. Germline-derived CDR1 and CDR2 are SEHNR and FQNEAQ (reference sequence). The CDR3 is 16 residues long. CDR3 loop: CASSPGQPESSYEQYF. The CDR3, as DNA: TGTGCCAGCAGCCCGGGACAGCCAGAGAGCTCCTACGAGCAGTACTTC.

The chain has TRBV29-1 and TRBJ1-1, with TRBD1 as a possible D gene (5 bases). CDR3 length: 11 residues. Germline loops: CDR1 SQVTM, CDR2 ANQGSEA. V lost 6 bases and J lost 8, with 13 bases in between. The CDR3 spells CSVRSGLEAFF. In DNA form, the CDR3 reads TGCAGCGTGCGATCGGGACTAGAAGCTTTCTTT.

The chain recombines TRBV6-5 with TRBJ1-2; D gene unclear. Germline V gene sequence: CDR1 MNHEY, CDR2 SVGAGI. Trimming left V 4 bases short and J 8 bases short, with 14 bases between. The CDR3 contains 13 residues. The CDR3 reads CASSLGGVSGYTF. For the CDR3, the DNA is TGTGCCAGCAGTTTAGGCGGTGTCTCAGGCTACACCTTC.

This clone was seen a few times. The chain has TRBV10-3 and TRBJ1-6; possible D gene TRBD1, 5 bases. V was pared by 6 bases and J by 7 bases, with 10 bases between. The CDR3 contains 13 residues. The germline V gene encodes CDR1 ENHRY and CDR2 SYGVKD. The CDR3 coding sequence is TGTGCCATCAGCAGGGAGGTCAATTCACCCCTCCACTTT. It yields the protein CAISREVNSPLHF.

The chain combines TRBV5-6 with TRBJ2-3; TRBD2 matches 7 bases. V was pared by 3 bases and J by 5 bases, with 6 bases of the junction left unmatched. The CDR3 spans 14 residues. Looked up from germline, CDR1 is SGHDT and CDR2 is YYEEEE. The CDR3 nucleotides read TGTGCCAGCAGCTCGCCAGGGAGGGTAGATACGCAGTATTTT. This encodes CASSSPGRVDTQYF.

This chain links TRBV5-4 with TRBJ2-4; maybe TRBD1 (5 bases). Trimming stripped 2 bases from V and 4 bases from J, with 13 bases between. This CDR3 has 15 amino acids. Germline CDR1 and CDR2: SGHNT and YYREEE (reference sequence). For the CDR3, the DNA is TGTGCCAGCAGCTTAAGTGCCCCAGGGAAAAACATTCAGTACTTC. This encodes CASSLSAPGKNIQYF. Full variable domain (remainder filled in from reference TRBV5-4 and TRBJ2-4): ETGVTQSPTHLIKTRGQQVTLRCSSQSGHNTVSWYQQALGQGPQFIFQYYREEENGRGNFPPRFSGLQFPNYSSELNVNALELDDSALYLCASSLSAPGKNIQYFGAGTRLSVL.

V is TRBV5-1 and J is TRBJ2-3; TRBD2 matches at 9 bases. The germline CDR1 and CDR2 sequences are SGHRS and YFSETQ. The J segment lost 0 bases and the V segment lost 0 bases, leaving 8 bases of the junction unmatched. This CDR3 has 18 residues. CDR3 sequence reads: CASSLVGASGTSTDTQYF. In DNA, the CDR3 is TGCGCCAGCAGCTTGGTTGGCGCTAGCGGGACTAGCACAGATACGCAGTATTTT.

In this sample, this clone turned up a few times. The chain combines TRBV5-1 with TRBJ2-7; D may be TRBD1 (6 bases). CDR3 length equals 14 residues. The germline V and J ends were trimmed by 8 bases and 0 bases, with 15 bases remaining between them. The germline V gene has CDR1 SGHRS and CDR2 YFSETQ. The CDR3 sequence: CASQTTGSSYEQYF. CDR3 in DNA: TGCGCCAGTCAAACGACAGGTTCCTCCTACGAGCAGTACTTC.

The chain employs TRBV30 and TRBJ1-2; the D is unclear. Germline V lookup: CDR1 GTSNPN, CDR2 SVGIG (reference sequence). This CDR3 region has 13 residues. V lost 0 bases, J lost 6 bases, and 11 bases lay in between. In DNA, the CDR3 is TGTGCCTGGAGTGTACCGGGGTACCATGGCTACACCTTC. Translation: CAWSVPGYHGYTF.

The chain couples TRBV27 to TRBJ2-5; weak D call: TRBD2 (6 bases). This CDR3 is 12 amino acids long. V lost 3 bases and J 5 bases, leaving 7 bases between the germline ends. CDR1 and CDR2 from the germline V gene are MNHEY and SMNVEV (reference sequence). The CDR3 sequence is CASSLAGETQYF. As DNA, the CDR3 is TGTGCCAGCAGTTTGGCGGGGGAGACCCAGTACTTC.

V usage is TRBV7-6 and J usage is TRBJ2-3; D uncertain. This CDR3 region has 10 residues. Germline V lookup: CDR1 SGHVS, CDR2 FNYEAQ. V gave up 8 bases and J gave up 5 bases, with 5 bases separating them. This chain's CDR3 is CASSGDTQYF. The CDR3, as DNA: TGTGCCAGCTCGGGAGATACGCAGTATTTT.

This clone has a handful of counts. This chain links TRBV6-6 with TRBJ1-2; D is undetermined. The V end lost 6 bases, the J end lost 1 base, and 12 bases lay between the germline ends. There are 14 residues in the CDR3. Germline V gene sequence: CDR1 MNHNY, CDR2 SVGAGI (reference sequence). For the CDR3, the DNA is TGTGCCAGCAGCCCCCAGACTGTTAACTATGGCTACACCTTC. This codes for CASSPQTVNYGYTF.

The chain carries TRBV29-1 and TRBJ2-7; 10 bases line up with TRBD2. J gave up 6 bases and V 3 bases, and 8 bases lay outside the gene matches. The CDR3 covers 14 residues. Germline V gene data show CDR1 as SQVTM and CDR2 as ANQGSEA. The CDR3 DNA is TGCAGCGTTGAGAAACTAGCGGGACGGCTCGAGCAGTACTTC. Translating gives CSVEKLAGRLEQYF.

As to this clone: Other DNA variants within this sample encode the same CDR3. The chain is built from TRBV7-3 and TRBJ2-7; TRBD2 agrees at 8 bases. Germline V gene sequence: CDR1 SGHTA, CDR2 FQGTGA. This CDR3 contains 15 residues. After removal of 2 bases from V and 2 bases from J, the junction contained 5 bases not matched to a gene. The DNA of the CDR3 is TGTGCCAGCAGCTTAGCGGGAGGAACACCCTACGAGCAGTACTTC. This sequence encodes CASSLAGGTPYEQYF.

The chain couples TRBV4-1 to TRBJ2-3, with TRBD2 identical over 15 bases. Losses at the gene ends were 0 bases for V and 4 bases for J; bases not matched to a gene: 11. The CDR3 covers 20 residues. Germline V gene sequence: CDR1 MGHRA, CDR2 YSYEKL. DNA of the CDR3: TGCGCCAGCAGCCAAGATCGGGGGACTAGCGGGAGGAGAGGAGCAGATACGCAGTATTTT. Translating gives CASSQDRGTSGRRGADTQYF.

J is TRBJ1-1 and V is TRBV19, with D perhaps matching TRBD1 (6 bases). CDR1 and CDR2 (germline): LNHDA, SQIVND (reference sequence). The CDR3 totals 16 residues. V lost 2 bases, J lost 6 bases, and 19 bases lay in between. The CDR3 coding sequence is TGTGCCAGTAGTATAACGACAGGTAGCCTTATCGCTGAAGCTTTCTTT. Its translation is CASSITTGSLIAEAFF.

The chain combines TRBV19 with TRBJ2-5, with TRBD1 matching over 7 bases. The CDR3 is 14 residues long. CDR1 is LNHDA, CDR2 SQIVND, per germline (reference sequence). V shed 5 bases and J 1 base; nucleotides not matched to a gene: 4. In nucleotides, the CDR3 is TGTGCCAGTAGTGCCGACAGGGTCCAAGAGACCCAGTACTTC. Translated, it gives CASSADRVQETQYF.

This chain links TRBV2 with TRBJ2-5; a possible D gene is TRBD2 (5 bases). The CDR3 has 13 amino acids. V was trimmed by 7 bases and J by 5 bases, leaving 14 bases between them. The germline gives CDR1 SNHLY, CDR2 FYNNEI. DNA of the CDR3: TGTGCCAGCAATAACCGCCGAGGGGAGACCCAGTACTTC. It translates to CASNNRRGETQYF.

This clone was counted between two and nine times. CDR3 nucleotide sequence: TGTGCCAGCAGCCTAACACAGGGGTCTGCTAGCGAAAAACTGTTTTTT. It specifies CASSLTQGSASEKLFF. This chain connects TRBV5-6 to TRBJ1-4, with 7 positions matching TRBD1. CDR1 and CDR2 from the germline V gene are SGHDT and YYEEEE. This CDR3 has 16 residues. J was trimmed by 8 bases and V by 4 bases; bases with no gene match: 14.

The chain is built from TRBV11-2 and TRBJ2-7; D call uncertain. The CDR3 is 13 residues long. CDR1 SGHAT and CDR2 FQNNGV come from the germline V gene. The CDR3 spells CASNLAVAYEQYV. The CDR3 region has the DNA TGCGCCAGCAACTTAGCAGTAGCCTACGAGCAGTACGTC.

This chain links TRBV7-2 with TRBJ2-7; unclear D gene. The V gene's germline CDR1 is SGHTA and CDR2 FQGNSA. V lost 7 bases to trimming and J lost 7 bases, with 17 bases between them. CDR3 length: 13 amino acids. This chain's CDR3 is CASTPFPLFEQYF. The DNA for the CDR3 is TGTGCCAGCACCCCGTTCCCCCTGTTTGAGCAGTACTTC.

The chain is built from TRBV7-9 and TRBJ1-6, with a weak D call TRBD1 (6 bases). Germline values: CDR1 SEHNR, CDR2 FQNEAQ (reference sequence). Trimming took off 7 bases at V and 5 bases at J, with 21 bases between the two ends. CDR3 size: 17 residues. The DNA for the CDR3 is TGTGCCAGCACCCTCTCGGGGCAGGGGTGGAATAATTCACCCCTCCACTTT. Protein product: CASTLSGQGWNNSPLHF.

The chain has TRBV10-1 and TRBJ2-7, with D possibly TRBD2 on 5 matching bases. V was trimmed by 6 bases and J by 2 bases, leaving 20 bases between them. Germline loops: CDR1 WNHNN, CDR2 SYGVQD (reference sequence). The CDR3 has 16 amino acids. CDR3 loop: CASRVGADLSTYEQYV. DNA of the CDR3: TGCGCCAGCAGAGTAGGAGCGGACCTAAGTACCTACGAGCAGTACGTC.

This sequence joins TRBV28 and TRBJ2-3, with 10 bases matching TRBD1. J lost 3 bases, V lost 10 bases, and 10 bases had no gene match. The CDR3 has 15 amino acids. Per germline, CDR1 MDHEN and CDR2 SYDVKM. The CDR3 reads CATNLPGQGTDTQYF. The CDR3 DNA follows: TGTGCCACCAACTTACCGGGACAGGGGACAGATACGCAGTATTTT.

The chain has TRBV19 and TRBJ2-3; TRBD2 is a possible D gene (5 bases). Germline loops: CDR1 LNHDA, CDR2 SQIVND (reference sequence). The CDR3 is 15 amino acids. The germline V and J ends were trimmed by 6 bases and 2 bases, with 15 bases remaining between them. The DNA of the CDR3 is TGTGCCAGTAGCGGCGGGCTCTACTACACAGATACGCAGTATTTT. Its translation: CASSGGLYYTDTQYF.

On this clone itself: Its ends do not fully match the called genes, so a read error is possible. The rearrangement links TRBV7-9 to TRBJ2-2, with D unclear. CDR3 length: 16 residues. Germline assignment: CDR1 SEHNR and CDR2 FQNEAQ (reference sequence). The CDR3 sequence: CSSSLLGRLNTGELFF. In nucleotides, the CDR3 is TGTTCCAGCAGCCTACTGGGCCGATTGAACACCGGGGAGCTGTTTTTT.